A selection of T cell receptor beta chains follows, all from one sample in a study of T cell responses to AZD1222 COVID-19 vaccine. Here immunoSEQ multiplex PCR was the method, and the copy in TCRdb shows in-frame clones only, minus some. The repertoire holds 40,000 to 55,000 clones, around 90% seen once, with 1% to 1.3% in the top ten. Source: peripheral blood, taken 28 days after the second AZD1222 dose. The receptors here all came from an adult who received the AZD1222 COVID-19 vaccine. Each CDR3 is given with its conserved first and last residue. Some rows have no size entry. The others give once, few or many, or a class for an expanded clone.

V,J,size,CDR3
TRBV9,TRBJ2-7,NA,CASSPGVGGSYEQYF
TRBV7-9,TRBJ1-2,NA,CASSLSSTPQEGYTF
TRBV5-5,TRBJ2-7,NA,CASSFRQGLVPYEQYF
TRBV6-5,TRBJ2-3,NA,CASRDYFRDTQYF
TRBV5-1,TRBJ2-5,NA,CASSLVSQGLETQYF
TRBV10-3,TRBJ2-1,once,CAIKVGSGEQFF
TRBV30,TRBJ1-4,NA,CAWTDGANEKLFF
TRBV9,TRBJ2-2,NA,CASSLAAGAIGELFF
TRBV7-6,TRBJ1-2,NA,CASSLDGTGPRGYTF
TRBV2,TRBJ2-7,NA,CASTRPGTSDLSYEQYF
TRBV21-1,TRBJ2-3,NA,CASSKGCNTQYF
TRBV7-7,TRBJ1-3,NA,CASSEGTGAGNTIYF
TRBV7-7,TRBJ2-5,NA,CASSRTSGRAETQYF
TRBV6-1,TRBJ1-4,once,CASSETEKLFF
TRBV4-1,TRBJ2-1,NA,CASSQELSSNEQFF
TRBV27,TRBJ2-2,NA,CASTSLLRQASTGELFF
TRBV12-3/TRBV12-4,TRBJ1-1,few,CASSLWGLPEAFF
TRBV24-1,TRBJ2-2,NA,CATSDRTRGTGELFF
TRBV7-9,TRBJ2-2,NA,CASSLAYTGELFF
TRBV27,TRBJ1-5,NA,CASSPVGDQPQHF
TRBV5-1,TRBJ2-1,NA,CASSRQGRYNEQFF
TRBV6-5,TRBJ2-2,NA,CASTPLNAGELFF
TRBV28,TRBJ1-2,NA,CASSFQDYGYTF
TRBV29-1,TRBJ1-1,NA,CSVTGLNTEAFF
TRBV19,TRBJ2-3,NA,CASSIRTSTDTQYF
TRBV7-9,TRBJ1-1,NA,CASSPGGGPEAFF
TRBV5-6,TRBJ1-4,NA,CASSSGPGQAGSKLFF
TRBV13,TRBJ2-7,NA,CASSRENEQYF
TRBV10-1,TRBJ2-5,NA,CASSQRQGTAETQYF
TRBV2,TRBJ1-6,NA,CASTRRGQEVYNSPLHF
TRBV7-6,TRBJ1-1,medium-sized,CASSLQGGNTEAFF
TRBV3-1/TRBV3-2,TRBJ1-2,NA,CASSQGTGANYGYTF
TRBV6-5,TRBJ1-2,once,CASSRGHGYTF
TRBV5-1,TRBJ1-1,NA,CASSSDGNTEAFF
TRBV7-2,TRBJ2-7,NA,CASSLSSGNSYEQYF
TRBV5-4,TRBJ2-1,NA,CASSLATSSNEQFF
TRBV7-9,TRBJ1-6,NA,CASSRTGGSSYNSPLHF
TRBV5-4,TRBJ1-1,NA,CASSLGGAGNTEAFF
TRBV7-2,TRBJ2-7,NA,CASSKGLAGGEDEQYF
TRBV28,TRBJ2-1,few,CASSPGTSGKNEQFF
TRBV10-2,TRBJ2-7,NA,CASRDYGPSDEQYF